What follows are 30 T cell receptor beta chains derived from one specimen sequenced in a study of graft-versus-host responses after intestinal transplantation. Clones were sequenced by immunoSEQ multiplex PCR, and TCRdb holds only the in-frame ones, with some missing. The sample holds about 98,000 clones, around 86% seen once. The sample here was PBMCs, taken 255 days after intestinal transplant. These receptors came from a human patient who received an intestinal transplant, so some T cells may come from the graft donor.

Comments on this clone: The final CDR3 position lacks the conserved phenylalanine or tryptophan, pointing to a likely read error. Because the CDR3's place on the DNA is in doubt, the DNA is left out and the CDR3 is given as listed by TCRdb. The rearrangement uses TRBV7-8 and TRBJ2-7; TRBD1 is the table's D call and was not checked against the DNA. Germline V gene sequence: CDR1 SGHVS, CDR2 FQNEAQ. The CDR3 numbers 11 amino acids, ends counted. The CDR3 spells CASSLAGVSYS.

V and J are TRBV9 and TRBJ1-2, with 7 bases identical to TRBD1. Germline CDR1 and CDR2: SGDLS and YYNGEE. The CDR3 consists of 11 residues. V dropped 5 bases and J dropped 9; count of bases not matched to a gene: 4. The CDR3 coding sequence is TGTGCCAGCAGTGAGGGACAGAGCTACACCTTC. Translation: CASSEGQSYTF.

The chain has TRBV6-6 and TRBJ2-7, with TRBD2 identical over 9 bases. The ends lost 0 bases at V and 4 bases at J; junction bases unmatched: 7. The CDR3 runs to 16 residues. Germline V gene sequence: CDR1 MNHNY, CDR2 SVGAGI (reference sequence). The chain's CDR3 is CASSYSIAGASYEQYF. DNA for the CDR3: TGTGCCAGCAGTTACTCGATAGCGGGAGCTAGTTACGAGCAGTACTTC.

CDR3 residues: CASSVRPDGYEQYF. The CDR3 DNA reads TGTGCCAGCAGTGTCCGACCCGACGGCTACGAGCAGTACTTC. The chain joins TRBV6-1 to TRBJ2-7; D is uncertain. The CDR3 covers 14 residues. Trimming shortened V by 4 bases and J by 3 bases, and 13 bases separated the two germline ends. Germline CDR1 MNHNS, CDR2 SASEGT.

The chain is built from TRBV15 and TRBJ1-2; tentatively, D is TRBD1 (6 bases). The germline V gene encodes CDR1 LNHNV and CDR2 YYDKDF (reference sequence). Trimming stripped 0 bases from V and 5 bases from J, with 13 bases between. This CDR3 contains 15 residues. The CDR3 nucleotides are TGTGCCACCAGCAGAGACAGGGGTGATCTTTATGGCTACACCTTC. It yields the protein CATSRDRGDLYGYTF.

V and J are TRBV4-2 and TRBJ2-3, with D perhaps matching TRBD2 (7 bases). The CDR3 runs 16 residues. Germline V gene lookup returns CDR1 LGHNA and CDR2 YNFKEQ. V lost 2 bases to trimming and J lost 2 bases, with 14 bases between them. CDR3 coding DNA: TGTGCCAGCAGCCAATCGGGCGGGGGCCACACAGATACGCAGTATTTT. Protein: CASSQSGGGHTDTQYF.

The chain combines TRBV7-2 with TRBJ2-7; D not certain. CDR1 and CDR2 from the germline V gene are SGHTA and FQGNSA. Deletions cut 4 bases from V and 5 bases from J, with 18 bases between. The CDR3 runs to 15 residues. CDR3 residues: CASSYGRSQIHEQYF. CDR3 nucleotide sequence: TGTGCCAGCAGCTACGGACGGAGCCAGATCCACGAGCAGTACTTC.

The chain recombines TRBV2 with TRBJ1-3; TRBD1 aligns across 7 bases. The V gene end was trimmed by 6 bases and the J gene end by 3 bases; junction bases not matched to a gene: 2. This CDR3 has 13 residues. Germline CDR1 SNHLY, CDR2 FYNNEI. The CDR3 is CASSTGVGNTIYF. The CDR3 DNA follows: TGTGCCAGCAGCACAGGGGTTGGAAACACCATATATTTT. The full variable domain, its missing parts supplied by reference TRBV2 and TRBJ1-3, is EPEVTQTPSHQVTQMGQEVILRCVPISNHLYFYWYRQILGQKVEFLVSFYNNEISEKSEIFDDQFSVERPDGSNFTLKIRSTKLEDSAMYFCASSTGVGNTIYFGEGSWLTVV.

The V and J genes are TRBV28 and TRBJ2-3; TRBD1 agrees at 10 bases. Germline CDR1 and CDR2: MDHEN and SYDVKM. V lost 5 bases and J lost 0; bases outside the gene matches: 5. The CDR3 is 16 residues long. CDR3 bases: TGTGCCAGCAGTGGGGACAGGGGTGGGAGCACAGATACGCAGTATTTT. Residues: CASSGDRGGSTDTQYF.

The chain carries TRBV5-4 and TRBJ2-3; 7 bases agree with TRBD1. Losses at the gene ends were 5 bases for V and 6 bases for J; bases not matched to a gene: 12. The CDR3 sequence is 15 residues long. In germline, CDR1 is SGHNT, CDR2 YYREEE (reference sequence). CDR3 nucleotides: TGTGCCAGCAGTCGAGGGGGCACGGGTTCCGATACGCAGTATTTT. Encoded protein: CASSRGGTGSDTQYF.

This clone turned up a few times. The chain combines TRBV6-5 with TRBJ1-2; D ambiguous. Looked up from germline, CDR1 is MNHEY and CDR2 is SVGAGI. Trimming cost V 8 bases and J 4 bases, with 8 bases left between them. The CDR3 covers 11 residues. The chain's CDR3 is CASGRSYGYTF. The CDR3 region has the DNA TGTGCCAGCGGCAGAAGCTATGGCTACACCTTC.

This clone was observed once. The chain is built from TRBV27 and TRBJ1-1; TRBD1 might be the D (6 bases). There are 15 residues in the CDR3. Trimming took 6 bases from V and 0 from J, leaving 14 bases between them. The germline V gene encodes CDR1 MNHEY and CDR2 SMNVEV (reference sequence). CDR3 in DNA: TGTGCCAGCAGCTCCACCGACAGGTTGAACACTGAAGCTTTCTTT. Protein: CASSSTDRLNTEAFF.

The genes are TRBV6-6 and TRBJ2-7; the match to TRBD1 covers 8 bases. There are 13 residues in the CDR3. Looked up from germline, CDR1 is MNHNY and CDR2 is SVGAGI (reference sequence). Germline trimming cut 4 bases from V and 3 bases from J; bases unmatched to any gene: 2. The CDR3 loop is CASSSQGVYEQYF. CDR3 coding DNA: TGTGCCAGCAGTTCACAGGGGGTCTACGAGCAGTACTTC.

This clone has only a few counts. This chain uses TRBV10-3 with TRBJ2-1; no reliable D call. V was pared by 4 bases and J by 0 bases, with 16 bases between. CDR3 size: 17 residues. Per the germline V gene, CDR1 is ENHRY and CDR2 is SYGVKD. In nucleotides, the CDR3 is TGTGCCATCAGTGCCTCTGGTCAAAGTTACTCCTACAATGAGCAGTTCTTC. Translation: CAISASGQSYSYNEQFF.

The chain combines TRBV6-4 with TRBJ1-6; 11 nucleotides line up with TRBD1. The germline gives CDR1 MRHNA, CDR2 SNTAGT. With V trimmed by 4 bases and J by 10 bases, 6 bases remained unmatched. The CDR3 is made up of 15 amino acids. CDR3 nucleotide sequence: TGTGCCAGCAGTGCCGCCGGGACAGGGGGATCACCCCTCCACTTT. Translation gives CASSAAGTGGSPLHF.

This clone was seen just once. The CDR3: CATSYYGDDGYTF. Written as DNA, the CDR3 is TGTGCCACCAGCTACTACGGCGACGATGGCTACACCTTC. The chain links TRBV15 to TRBJ1-2; D call uncertain. CDR3 length: 13 residues. The ends were cut back, 5 bases at V and 6 bases at J, with 13 bases in the middle. Germline V gene lookup returns CDR1 LNHNV and CDR2 YYDKDF (reference sequence).

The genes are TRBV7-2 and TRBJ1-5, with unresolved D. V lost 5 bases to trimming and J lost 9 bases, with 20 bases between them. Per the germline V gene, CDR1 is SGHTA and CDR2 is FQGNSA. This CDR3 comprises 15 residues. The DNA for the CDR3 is TGTGCCAGCAGCCCCACAATTGGACCGGCCGGGCCCCAGCATTTT. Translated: CASSPTIGPAGPQHF.

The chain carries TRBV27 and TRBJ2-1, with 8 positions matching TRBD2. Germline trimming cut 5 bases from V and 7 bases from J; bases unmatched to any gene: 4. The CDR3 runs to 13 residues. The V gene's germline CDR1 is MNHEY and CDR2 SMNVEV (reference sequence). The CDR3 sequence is CASSPGLANEQFF. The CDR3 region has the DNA TGTGCCAGCAGTCCCGGACTAGCAAATGAGCAGTTCTTC.

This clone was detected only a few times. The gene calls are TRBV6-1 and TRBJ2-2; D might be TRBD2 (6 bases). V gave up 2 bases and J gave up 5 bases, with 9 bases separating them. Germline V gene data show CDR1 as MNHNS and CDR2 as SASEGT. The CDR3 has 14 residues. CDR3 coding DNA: TGTGCCAGCAGTGAAAGGGAGGAAACCGGGGAGCTGTTTTTT. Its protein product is CASSEREETGELFF.

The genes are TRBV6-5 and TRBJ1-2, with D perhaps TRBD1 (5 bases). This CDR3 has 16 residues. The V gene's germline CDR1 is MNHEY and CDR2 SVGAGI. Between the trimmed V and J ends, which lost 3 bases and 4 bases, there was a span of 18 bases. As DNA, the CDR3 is TGTGCCAGCAGTTATCAGGGAGAGACGCTGGCCTATGGCTACACCTTC. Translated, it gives CASSYQGETLAYGYTF.

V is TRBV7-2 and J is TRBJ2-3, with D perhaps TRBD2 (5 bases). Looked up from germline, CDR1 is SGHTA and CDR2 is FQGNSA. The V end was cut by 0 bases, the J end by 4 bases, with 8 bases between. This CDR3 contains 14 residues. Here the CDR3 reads CASSLAPGADTQYF. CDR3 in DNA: TGTGCCAGCAGCTTAGCCCCCGGGGCAGATACGCAGTATTTT.

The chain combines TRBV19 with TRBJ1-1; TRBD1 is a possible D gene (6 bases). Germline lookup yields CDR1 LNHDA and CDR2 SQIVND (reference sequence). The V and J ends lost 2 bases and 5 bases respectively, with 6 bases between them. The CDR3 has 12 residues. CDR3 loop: CASSIQGTEAFF. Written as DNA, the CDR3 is TGTGCCAGTAGTATACAGGGGACTGAAGCTTTCTTT.

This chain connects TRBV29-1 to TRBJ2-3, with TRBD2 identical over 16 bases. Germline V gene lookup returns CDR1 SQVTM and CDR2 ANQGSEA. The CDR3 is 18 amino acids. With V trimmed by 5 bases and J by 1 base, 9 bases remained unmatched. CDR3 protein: CSVTGLAGGSGGTDTQYF. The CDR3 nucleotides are TGCAGCGTTACGGGACTAGCGGGGGGGTCTGGAGGCACAGATACGCAGTATTTT.

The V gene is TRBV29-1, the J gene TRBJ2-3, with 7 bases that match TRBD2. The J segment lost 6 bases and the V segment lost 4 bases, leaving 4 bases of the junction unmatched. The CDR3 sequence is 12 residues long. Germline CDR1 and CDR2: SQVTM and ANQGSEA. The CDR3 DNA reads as TGCAGCGTTGGTCTGGGAGGGGATACGCAGTATTTT. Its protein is CSVGLGGDTQYF.

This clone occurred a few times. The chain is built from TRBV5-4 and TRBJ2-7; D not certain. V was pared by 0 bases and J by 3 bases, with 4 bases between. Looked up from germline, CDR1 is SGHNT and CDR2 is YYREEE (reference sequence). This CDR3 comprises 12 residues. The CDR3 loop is CASSLGGYEQYF. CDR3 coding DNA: TGTGCCAGCAGCTTGGGAGGCTACGAGCAGTACTTC.

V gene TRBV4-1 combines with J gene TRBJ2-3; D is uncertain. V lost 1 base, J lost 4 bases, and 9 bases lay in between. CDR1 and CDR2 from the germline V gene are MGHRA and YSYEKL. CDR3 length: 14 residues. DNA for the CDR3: TGCGCCAGCAGCCAAGTAGGTCCGGCAGATACGCAGTATTTT. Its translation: CASSQVGPADTQYF.

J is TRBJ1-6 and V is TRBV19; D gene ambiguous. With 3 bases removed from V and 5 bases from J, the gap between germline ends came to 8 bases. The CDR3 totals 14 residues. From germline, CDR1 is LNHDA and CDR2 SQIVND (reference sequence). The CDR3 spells CASSMPANNSPLHF. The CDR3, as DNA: TGTGCCAGTAGTATGCCAGCTAATAATTCACCCCTCCACTTT.

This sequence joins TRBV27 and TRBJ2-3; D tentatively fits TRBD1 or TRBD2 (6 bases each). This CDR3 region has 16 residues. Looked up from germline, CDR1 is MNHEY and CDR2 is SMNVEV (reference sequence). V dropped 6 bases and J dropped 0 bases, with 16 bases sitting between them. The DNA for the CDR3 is TGTGCCAGCAGCTTTATTAGGGGGGAGAGCACAGATACGCAGTATTTT. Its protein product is CASSFIRGESTDTQYF.

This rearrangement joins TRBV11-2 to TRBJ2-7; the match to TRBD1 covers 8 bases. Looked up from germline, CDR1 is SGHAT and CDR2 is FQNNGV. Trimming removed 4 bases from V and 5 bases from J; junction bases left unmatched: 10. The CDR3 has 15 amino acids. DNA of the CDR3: TGTGCCAGCAGCTCTAAGAGGACAGGGTCCAACGAGCAGTACTTC. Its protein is CASSSKRTGSNEQYF.

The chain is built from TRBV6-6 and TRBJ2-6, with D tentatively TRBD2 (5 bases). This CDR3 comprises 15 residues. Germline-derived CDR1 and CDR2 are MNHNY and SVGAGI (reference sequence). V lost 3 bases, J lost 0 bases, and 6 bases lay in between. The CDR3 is CASSYGSSGANVLTF. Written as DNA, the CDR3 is TGTGCCAGCAGTTATGGGAGCTCTGGGGCCAACGTCCTGACTTTC.